The next 27 T cell receptor beta chains were all read from a single sample in a study of T cells in tuberculosis. Noted time point: new active TB diagnosis, blood taken before or within 7 days of starting treatment. Sequenced by immunoSEQ multiplex PCR; TCRdb stores in-frame clones only, minus some. Of 40,000 or so clones in the sample, roughly 95% were seen once. The source material was PBMCs, sampled at tuberculosis diagnosis. The receptors here all came from an adult with tuberculosis.

This chain links TRBV12-5 with TRBJ1-2; D gene uncertain. V dropped 7 bases and J dropped 3 bases, with 18 bases sitting between them. Germline values: CDR1 LGHNT, CDR2 FRNRAP. The CDR3 is made up of 15 amino acids. CDR3 nucleotides: TGTGCTAGTGACCGCGCGGGAGGCATCCACTATGGCTACACCTTC. It translates to CASDRAGGIHYGYTF.

This clone showed up just once. The chain recombines TRBV5-6 with TRBJ1-2; possibly TRBD1 for D (5 bases). The CDR3 length is 16 residues. Trimming shortened V by 2 bases and J by 3 bases, and 17 bases separated the two germline ends. Germline-derived CDR1 and CDR2 are SGHDT and YYEEEE. The CDR3 sequence: CASSFRFAGSHYGYTF. The CDR3 region has the DNA TGTGCCAGCAGCTTTAGGTTCGCAGGGTCTCACTATGGCTACACCTTC.

This chain uses TRBV14 with TRBJ1-2; 7 bases agree with TRBD1. The junction had 10 bases not matched to a gene; V was cut back by 1 base and J by 8 bases. Germline V gene sequence: CDR1 SGHDN, CDR2 FVKESK. The CDR3 runs to 15 residues. In nucleotides, the CDR3 is TGTGCCAGCAGCCAAGTTACAGGGGTTCCGGCGGGCTACACCTTC. Protein: CASSQVTGVPAGYTF.

This chain links TRBV10-3 with TRBJ1-6, with D tentatively TRBD1 (6 bases). The CDR3 length is 15 residues. CDR1 and CDR2 from the germline V gene are ENHRY and SYGVKD. The V end lost 6 bases, the J end lost 7 bases, and 16 bases lay between the germline ends. CDR3 sequence (DNA): TGTGCCATCAGGGTGGAGACAGGTGTGAATTCACCCCTCCACTTT. Its translation: CAIRVETGVNSPLHF.

The chain uses TRBV11-3 and TRBJ2-5; D possibly corresponds to TRBD1 (6 bases). Between the trimmed V and J ends, which lost 5 bases and 4 bases, there was a span of 17 bases. CDR1 is SGHNT and CDR2 is YENEEA in the germline V gene. The CDR3 is made up of 15 amino acids. The CDR3 loop is CASSTQGPTTETQYF. The CDR3 DNA is TGTGCCAGCAGCACACAGGGCCCGACAACAGAGACCCAGTACTTC.

This clone was observed a single time. CDR3 in DNA: TGTGCCAGCAGCTTGAACCCCCGAATTAGAGGCTACACCTTC. This codes for CASSLNPRIRGYTF. This chain links TRBV5-5 with TRBJ1-2; D gene unclear. The CDR3 is 14 amino acids. V lost 1 base and J lost 8, with 15 bases in between. Per germline, CDR1 SGHKS and CDR2 YYEKEE (reference sequence).

This clone has only one observation. The gene calls are TRBV7-2 and TRBJ2-3; 11 nucleotides match TRBD2. V was clipped by 2 bases and J by 2 bases; unmatched bases: 9. CDR3 length: 18 residues. Germline CDR1 reads SGHTA; CDR2 reads FQGNSA. The CDR3 is CASSLRPPGLAVTDTQYF. CDR3 nucleotides: TGTGCCAGCAGCTTACGCCCCCCGGGACTAGCGGTCACAGATACGCAGTATTTT.

V gene TRBV7-2 combines with J gene TRBJ2-3, with TRBD2 matching 10 bases. This CDR3 spans 16 amino acids. V shed 2 bases and J 2 bases; nucleotides not matched to a gene: 4. Looked up from germline, CDR1 is SGHTA and CDR2 is FQGNSA. The CDR3 DNA reads TGTGCCAGCAGCTTAACAGCGGGGGGGAACACAGATACGCAGTATTTT. Amino acid sequence: CASSLTAGGNTDTQYF.

About this clone: A junction boundary mismatches the germline segment, possibly from a read error. The CDR3 coding sequence is TGTGCCAGCAGCCTCCGGGACAGAAGGGACTTACTCTTC. Translated, it gives CASSLRDRRDLLF. V is TRBV7-8 and J is TRBJ2-1, with D perhaps matching TRBD1 (7 bases). The germline V gene has CDR1 SGHVS and CDR2 FQNEAQ. CDR3 length: 13 amino acids.

The gene calls are TRBV19 and TRBJ2-3; 10 bases fit TRBD1. This CDR3 contains 15 residues. V shed 5 bases and J 6 bases; nucleotides not matched to a gene: 8. Germline-derived CDR1 and CDR2 are LNHDA and SQIVND (reference sequence). The CDR3 region has the DNA TGTGCCAGTAGTCTGACAGGGGGCTCTGGGGATACGCAGTATTTT. As protein: CASSLTGGSGDTQYF.

The DNA of the CDR3 is TGTGCCAGCAGTTCGAAACAGGGGGCACGCAATCAGCCCCAGCATTTT. Encoded protein: CASSSKQGARNQPQHF. The chain uses TRBV27 and TRBJ1-5, with 9 bases that match TRBD1. Trimming at V came to 4 bases and at J to 2 bases, leaving 6 bases not matched to a gene. This CDR3 has 16 residues. Germline CDR1 reads MNHEY; CDR2 reads SMNVEV (reference sequence).

V gene TRBV6-5 combines with J gene TRBJ1-6; 10 bases align to TRBD1. V was pared by 4 bases and J by 9 bases, with 3 bases of the junction left unmatched. Germline CDR1 reads MNHEY; CDR2 reads SVGAGI. CDR3 size: 14 residues. As DNA, the CDR3 is TGTGCCAGCAGTTGGGGACAGGGGTTTTCACCCCTCCACTTT. It is translated as CASSWGQGFSPLHF.

This sequence joins TRBV4-1 and TRBJ2-7, with TRBD1 matching 8 bases. The germline CDR1 and CDR2 sequences are MGHRA and YSYEKL. V lost 1 base, J lost 4 bases, and 6 bases stayed unmatched. The CDR3 spans 15 residues. CDR3 loop: CASSQGQGFSYEQYF. The CDR3 DNA reads TGCGCCAGCAGCCAAGGACAGGGGTTTAGTTACGAGCAGTACTTC.

This rearrangement joins TRBV6-5 to TRBJ1-1; TRBD1 matches at 7 bases. Trimming cost V 2 bases and J 8 bases; bases outside gene matches: 5. This CDR3 is built from 13 residues. Germline CDR1 is MNHEY and CDR2 is SVGAGI. The CDR3 sequence is CASSYGTALEAFF. The CDR3 nucleotides read TGTGCCAGCAGTTACGGGACAGCTTTAGAAGCTTTCTTT.

The chain recombines TRBV2 with TRBJ2-6, with TRBD1 identical over 8 bases. The CDR3 is made up of 17 amino acids. Germline loops: CDR1 SNHLY, CDR2 FYNNEI. V was pared by 3 bases and J by 4 bases, with 8 bases of the junction left unmatched. CDR3 nucleotide sequence: TGTGCCAGCAGTGAGGGACAGGAATTCTCCGGGGCCAACGTCCTGACTTTC. Residues: CASSEGQEFSGANVLTF. Looking up the rest from reference TRBV2 and TRBJ2-6 gives the full variable domain: EPEVTQTPSHQVTQMGQEVILRCVPISNHLYFYWYRQILGQKVEFLVSFYNNEISEKSEIFDDQFSVERPDGSNFTLKIRSTKLEDSAMYFCASSEGQEFSGANVLTFGAGSRLTVL.

The genes are TRBV27 and TRBJ1-6; D is unclear. Trimming took off 3 bases at V and 0 bases at J, with 6 bases between the two ends. The CDR3 contains 15 residues. Germline V gene lookup returns CDR1 MNHEY and CDR2 SMNVEV (reference sequence). The CDR3 spells CASSFGSSYNSPLHF. The CDR3 nucleotides are TGTGCCAGCAGTTTTGGGAGCTCCTATAATTCACCCCTCCACTTT.

The CDR3 reads CASRFLAFSYNEQFF. CDR3 coding DNA: TGCGCCAGCAGATTTCTAGCGTTCTCCTACAATGAGCAGTTCTTC. V is TRBV5-1 and J is TRBJ2-1; perhaps TRBD2 as D (6 bases). Germline loops: CDR1 SGHRS, CDR2 YFSETQ. The length of the CDR3 is 15 residues. With 5 bases removed from V and 0 bases from J, the gap between germline ends came to 12 bases.

V gene TRBV30 combines with J gene TRBJ2-2, with TRBD2 identical over 7 bases. The CDR3 consists of 13 residues. V shed 4 bases, J shed 6 bases, and the junction held 5 bases outside the gene matches. Per the germline V gene, CDR1 is GTSNPN and CDR2 is SVGIG (reference sequence). As DNA, the CDR3 is TGTGCCTGGACCAGAGGGAGGGCCGGGGAGCTGTTTTTT. Its protein product is CAWTRGRAGELFF. The full variable domain, with the rest looked up from reference TRBV30 and TRBJ2-2, is SQTIHQWPATLVQPVGSPLSLECTVEGTSNPNLYWYRQAAGRGLQLLFYSVGIGQISSEVPQNLSASRPQDRQFILSSKKLLLSDSGFYLCAWTRGRAGELFFGEGSRLTVL.

The chain joins TRBV5-1 to TRBJ1-1, with 8 bases matching TRBD1. The CDR3 loop spans 17 amino acids. Germline loops: CDR1 SGHRS, CDR2 YFSETQ. After removal of 2 bases from V and 0 bases from J, the junction contained 9 bases not matched to a gene. CDR3 loop: CASSFWTGIGMNTEAFF. The CDR3 coding sequence is TGCGCCAGCAGCTTTTGGACAGGGATTGGCATGAACACTGAAGCTTTCTTT.

This chain uses TRBV6-5 with TRBJ1-5; D possibly corresponds to TRBD1 (6 bases). The CDR3 is 14 residues long. Between the trimmed V and J ends, which lost 9 bases and 0 bases, there was a span of 12 bases. CDR1 is MNHEY, CDR2 SVGAGI, per germline. CDR3 amino acids: CASSRGASNQPQHF. The DNA for the CDR3 is TGTGCCAGTAGCAGGGGCGCTAGCAATCAGCCCCAGCATTTT.

This chain uses TRBV9 with TRBJ1-1; D perhaps matches TRBD1 (6 bases). The V and J ends lost 1 base and 3 bases respectively, with 13 bases between them. The CDR3 spans 15 residues. Germline V CDR1 and CDR2: SGDLS, YYNGEE. The CDR3 sequence: CASSVYNRVDTEAFF. As DNA, the CDR3 is TGTGCCAGCAGCGTATATAACAGGGTTGACACTGAAGCTTTCTTT.

The DNA for the CDR3 is TGTGCCACCAGCAGACGGACAGGGGGCTTGGATGAAGCTTTCTTT. Translating it yields CATSRRTGGLDEAFF. The chain has TRBV15 and TRBJ1-1, with TRBD1 identical over 11 bases. The CDR3 contains 15 residues. V was clipped by 2 bases and J by 7 bases; unmatched bases: 6. The germline CDR1 and CDR2 sequences are LNHNV and YYDKDF (reference sequence).

The chain is built from TRBV10-3 and TRBJ2-5; D unclear. Germline assignment: CDR1 ENHRY and CDR2 SYGVKD. V lost 5 bases to trimming and J lost 5 bases, with 6 bases between them. The CDR3 consists of 11 residues. CDR3 loop: CAISSRETQYF. The CDR3 DNA follows: TGTGCCATCAGTAGCAGGGAGACCCAGTACTTC.

The rearrangement uses TRBV6-6 and TRBJ1-5; 10 nucleotides match TRBD1. V gave up 5 bases and J gave up 1 base; unmatched junction bases: 2. Per the germline V gene, CDR1 is MNHNY and CDR2 is SVGAGI (reference sequence). The CDR3 is 15 residues long. Here the CDR3 DNA reads TGTGCCAGCAGTCCGGACAGGGGGAGCAATCAGCCCCAGCATTTT. It translates to CASSPDRGSNQPQHF.

This clone occurred once. CDR3 amino acids: CASSIGDRGGGQPQHF. The CDR3 DNA is TGTGCCAGTAGTATTGGGGACAGGGGGGGCGGTCAGCCCCAGCATTTT. The chain joins TRBV19 to TRBJ1-5; 11 bases match TRBD1. Per the germline V gene, CDR1 is LNHDA and CDR2 is SQIVND (reference sequence). Unmatched junction bases numbered 7, after V lost 3 bases and J lost 6 bases. CDR3 length equals 16 residues.

The chain employs TRBV15 and TRBJ1-6, with D possibly matching TRBD1 (6 bases). Germline V gives CDR1 LNHNV, CDR2 YYDKDF (reference sequence). This CDR3 has 17 residues. Trimming pared 0 bases from V and 2 bases from J, leaving 11 bases between. DNA for the CDR3: TGTGCCACCAGCAGAGATTCCTCAGGGGCCTATAATTCACCCCTCCACTTT. Residues: CATSRDSSGAYNSPLHF. Using reference TRBV15 and TRBJ1-6 for the parts outside the CDR3, the full variable domain is DAMVIQNPRYQVTQFGKPVTLSCSQTLNHNVMYWYQQKSSQAPKLLFHYYDKDFNNEADTPDNFQSRRPNTSFCFLDIRSPGLGDTAMYLCATSRDSSGAYNSPLHFGNGTRLTVT.

The chain uses TRBV19 and TRBJ1-2; 7 bases fit TRBD1. The CDR3 is 15 residues long. CDR1 and CDR2 (germline): LNHDA, SQIVND (reference sequence). V gave up 5 bases and J gave up 7 bases; unmatched junction bases: 13. CDR3 in DNA: TGTGCCAGTAGTCCTTACGGGGACAGTTTGGGTGGCTACACCTTC. Translated: CASSPYGDSLGGYTF.